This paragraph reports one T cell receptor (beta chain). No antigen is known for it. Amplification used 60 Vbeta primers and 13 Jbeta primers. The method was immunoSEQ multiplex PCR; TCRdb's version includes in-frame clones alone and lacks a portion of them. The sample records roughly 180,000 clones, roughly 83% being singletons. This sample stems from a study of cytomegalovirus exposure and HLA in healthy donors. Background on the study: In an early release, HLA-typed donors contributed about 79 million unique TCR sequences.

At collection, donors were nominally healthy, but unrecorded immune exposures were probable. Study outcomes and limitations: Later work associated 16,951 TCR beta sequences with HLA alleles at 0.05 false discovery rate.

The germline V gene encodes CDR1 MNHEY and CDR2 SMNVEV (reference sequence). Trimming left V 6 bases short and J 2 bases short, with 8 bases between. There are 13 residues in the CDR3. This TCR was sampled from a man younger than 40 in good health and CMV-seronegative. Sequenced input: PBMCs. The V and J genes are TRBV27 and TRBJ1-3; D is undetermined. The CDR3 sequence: CASSKRAGNTIYF. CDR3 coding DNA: TGTGCCAGCAGCAAGCGGGCTGGAAACACCATATATTTT.